This TCR beta chain was retrieved from a study of shared clonotypes between healthy human individuals. Overall study context: Used for every donor were three CD4 naive, three CD4 memory, two CD8 naive and one CD8 memory plate.

The V and J ends lost 0 bases and 1 base respectively, with 4 bases between them. The CDR3 is 15 amino acids. Germline-derived CDR1 and CDR2 are KGHSH and LQKENI. For this clone: Other DNA sequences in this specimen translate into the identical CDR3.

Here immunoSEQ multiplex PCR was the method, and the copy in TCRdb shows in-frame clones only, minus some. Among approximately 2.3 million clones, just over 90% were seen once, and the ten largest hold about 0.39%. Sequencing was done on a sample of naive CD4+ T cells from PBMCs. Subset defined: CD45RA+ positively selected. The chain is built from TRBV18 and TRBJ2-6; no clear D. The clonotype originates from a man aged 18 to 35 in good health. Some clones in this sample may be carry-over from other donors' samples. The CDR3 spells CASSPPRSGANVLTF. In DNA form, the CDR3 reads TGTGCCAGCTCACCACCGAGGTCTGGGGCCAACGTCCTGACTTTC.